This TCR beta chain was obtained from a study of response to subunit inactivated influenza vaccine (dated by TCRdb to the late 2010s). About the investigation overall: Deep quantitative profiling of the T cell receptor repertoire was used in the study to follow responses to a trivalent subunit inactivated influenza vaccine.

This specimen's time point label, per the study, means: 45 to 50 days after influenza vaccine administration. A note on this clonotype: The specificity of this receptor is unknown. Base qualities are not provided; no much larger clone lies one nucleotide away.

Results and caveats for the whole study, not just this receptor: According to the authors, only a limited number of new T cells may be recruited by each seasonal influenza vaccination.

Receptor libraries were prepared by RT-PCR. The data were produced on an Illumina HiSeq 2500. TCRdb applied fastp at Q25 and MiXCR to the public reads, then kept only in-frame beta chains. Rows are combined by CDR3 protein, so each entry shows the most common genes and DNA. This sample has approximately 500,000 distinct CDR3 sequences in its table, and 10% to 15% of those were observed once. The top ten hold around 13% of the sample. Measured from the cysteine to the phenylalanine, the CDR3 is 14 residues long. Only CDR3 DNA is held: 42 bases, read in frame from base 1. V is clipped by 0 bases and J by 0 bases, and the sequence between their germline boundaries is 6 bases long. CDR1 and CDR2 were assigned from the germline V gene as LGHNA and YNFKEQ.

The clonotype originates from a man over 45 who received an inactivated influenza vaccine. Donor details come from another sample of the same person, matched by shared clones. The chain couples TRBV4-2 to TRBJ2-7, with no reliable assignment of the D segment. This specimen was PBMCs from blood, taken around seven weeks after vaccination. The sequenced DNA: TGTGCCAGCAGCCAAGATGTAGTCTCCTACGAGCAGTACTTC. Translation gives CASSQDVVSYEQYF.